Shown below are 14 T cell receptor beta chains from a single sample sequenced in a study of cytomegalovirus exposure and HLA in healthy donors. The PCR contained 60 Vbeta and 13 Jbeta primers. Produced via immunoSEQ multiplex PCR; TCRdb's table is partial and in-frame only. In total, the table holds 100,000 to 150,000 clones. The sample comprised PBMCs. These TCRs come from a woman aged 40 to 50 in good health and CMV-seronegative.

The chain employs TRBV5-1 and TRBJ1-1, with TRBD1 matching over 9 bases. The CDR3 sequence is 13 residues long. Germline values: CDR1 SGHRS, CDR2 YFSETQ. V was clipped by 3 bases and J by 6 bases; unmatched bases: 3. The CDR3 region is CASSSTGGAEAFF. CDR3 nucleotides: TGCGCCAGCAGCTCTACAGGGGGCGCTGAAGCTTTCTTT.

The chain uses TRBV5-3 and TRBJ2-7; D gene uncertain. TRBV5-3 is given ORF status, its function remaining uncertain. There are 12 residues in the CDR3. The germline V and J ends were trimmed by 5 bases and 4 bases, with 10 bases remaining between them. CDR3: CARRLNSYEQYV. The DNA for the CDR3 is TGTGCCAGAAGATTAAACAGTTACGAGCAGTACGTC.

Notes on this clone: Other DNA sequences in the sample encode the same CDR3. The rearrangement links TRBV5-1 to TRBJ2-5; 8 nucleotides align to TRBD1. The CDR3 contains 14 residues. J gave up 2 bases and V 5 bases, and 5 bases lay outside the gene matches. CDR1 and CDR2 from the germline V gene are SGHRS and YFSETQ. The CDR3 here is CASSFGQGQETQYF. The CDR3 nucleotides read TGCGCCAGCAGTTTCGGACAGGGTCAAGAGACCCAGTACTTC.

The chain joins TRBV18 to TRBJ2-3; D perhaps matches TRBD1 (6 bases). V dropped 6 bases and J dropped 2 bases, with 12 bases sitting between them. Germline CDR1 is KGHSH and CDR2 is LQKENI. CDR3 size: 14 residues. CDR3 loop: CASSRGSATDTQYF. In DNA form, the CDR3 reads TGTGCCAGCTCGAGGGGGAGCGCCACAGATACGCAGTATTTT. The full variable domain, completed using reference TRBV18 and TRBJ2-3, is NAGVMQNPRHLVRRRGQEARLRCSPMKGHSHVYWYRQLPEEGLKFMVYLQKENIIDESGMPKERFSAEFPKEGPSILRIQQVVRGDSAAYFCASSRGSATDTQYFGPGTRLTVL.

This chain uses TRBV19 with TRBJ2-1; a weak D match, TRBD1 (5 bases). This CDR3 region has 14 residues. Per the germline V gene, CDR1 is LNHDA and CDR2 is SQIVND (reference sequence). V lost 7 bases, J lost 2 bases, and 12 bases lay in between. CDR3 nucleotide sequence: TGTGCCAGTAATCAGGGAACCGCCTACAATGAGCAGTTCTTC. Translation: CASNQGTAYNEQFF.

CDR3 DNA sequence: TGCGCCAGCAGCTTGGCTGGTACGGTAGGGAGCCAAGAGACCCAGTACTTC. Translation gives CASSLAGTVGSQETQYF. The chain links TRBV5-1 to TRBJ2-5, with TRBD2 as a possible D gene (5 bases). V gave up 0 bases and J gave up 1 base, with 16 bases separating them. This CDR3 is built from 17 residues. Germline values: CDR1 SGHRS, CDR2 YFSETQ.

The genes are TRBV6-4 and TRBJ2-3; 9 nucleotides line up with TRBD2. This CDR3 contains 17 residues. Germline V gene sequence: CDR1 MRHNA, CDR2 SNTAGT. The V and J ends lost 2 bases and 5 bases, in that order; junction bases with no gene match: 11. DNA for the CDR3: TGTGCCAGCAGTGACCGGGATAGCGGGGGAGACTTAGATACGCAGTATTTT. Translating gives CASSDRDSGGDLDTQYF.

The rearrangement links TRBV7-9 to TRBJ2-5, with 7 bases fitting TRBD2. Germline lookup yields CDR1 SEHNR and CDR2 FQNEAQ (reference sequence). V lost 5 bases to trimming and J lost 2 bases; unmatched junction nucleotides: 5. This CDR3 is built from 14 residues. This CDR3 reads CASSPGLDQETQYF. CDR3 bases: TGTGCCAGCAGCCCTGGACTAGATCAAGAGACCCAGTACTTC.

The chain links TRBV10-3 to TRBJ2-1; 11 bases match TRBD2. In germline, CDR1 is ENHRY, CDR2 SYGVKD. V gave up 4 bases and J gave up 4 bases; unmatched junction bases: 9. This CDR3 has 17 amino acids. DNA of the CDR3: TGTGCCATCAGTGCACGCTCTAGCGGGGGGTTATACAATGAGCAGTTCTTC. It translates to CAISARSSGGLYNEQFF.

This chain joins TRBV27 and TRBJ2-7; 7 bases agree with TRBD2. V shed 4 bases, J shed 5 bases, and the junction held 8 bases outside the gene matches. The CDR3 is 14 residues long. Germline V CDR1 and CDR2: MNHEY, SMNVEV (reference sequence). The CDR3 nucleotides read TGTGCCAGCAGTTCCCGGGGGGTATCGGACGAGCAGTACTTC. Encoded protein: CASSSRGVSDEQYF.

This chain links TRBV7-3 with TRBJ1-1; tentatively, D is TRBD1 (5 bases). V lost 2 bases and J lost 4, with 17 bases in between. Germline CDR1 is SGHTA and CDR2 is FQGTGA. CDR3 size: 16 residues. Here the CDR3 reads CASSLERGGVGTEAFF. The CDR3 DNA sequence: TGTGCCAGCAGCTTAGAAAGGGGAGGGGTTGGCACTGAAGCTTTCTTT.

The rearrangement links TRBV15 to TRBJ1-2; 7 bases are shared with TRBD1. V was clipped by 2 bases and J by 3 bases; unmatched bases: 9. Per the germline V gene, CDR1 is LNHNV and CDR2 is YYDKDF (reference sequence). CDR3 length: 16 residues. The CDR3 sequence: CATSRTDRLVDYGYTF. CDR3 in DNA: TGTGCCACCAGCAGAACGGACAGGCTTGTGGACTATGGCTACACCTTC.

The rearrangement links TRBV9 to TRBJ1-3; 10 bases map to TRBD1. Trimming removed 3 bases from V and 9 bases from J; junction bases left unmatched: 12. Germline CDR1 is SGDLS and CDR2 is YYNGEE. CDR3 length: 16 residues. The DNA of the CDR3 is TGTGCCAGCAGCGCTTACCGGGACAGGGGAAATCCCACCATATATTTT. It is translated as CASSAYRDRGNPTIYF.

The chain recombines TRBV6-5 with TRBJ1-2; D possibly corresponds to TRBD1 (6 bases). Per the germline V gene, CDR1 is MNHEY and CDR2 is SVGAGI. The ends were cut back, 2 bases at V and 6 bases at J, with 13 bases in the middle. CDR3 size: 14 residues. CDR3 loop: CASSYNRESNGYTF. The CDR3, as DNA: TGTGCCAGCAGTTACAACAGGGAGTCAAATGGCTACACCTTC.